These 10 T cell receptor beta chains share one sample of origin, sequenced in a study of T cells in Graves' hyperthyroidism and ophthalmopathy. What was amplified from RNA transcripts were TCR beta CDR3 regions. HTBI primers drove first-round RT-PCR of the TCR CDR3. In TCRdb, the multiplex PCR reads were re-called with MiXCR into one record per CDR3 protein. The data show 350,000 or so distinct CDR3 sequences, about a sixth seen once. Specimen: blood. These receptor sequences come from a woman aged 40 to 49 with Graves' ophthalmopathy.

This clonotype was counted at least ten times. The chain couples TRBV20-1 to TRBJ1-5; 8 positions agree with TRBD1. Trimming took 5 bases from V and 7 from J; bases not matched to a gene: 7. The CDR3 runs to 13 residues. Germline V lookup: CDR1 DFQATT, CDR2 SNEGSKA (reference sequence). CDR3 in amino acids: CSAPDRGGQPQHF. The CDR3 DNA sequence: TGCAGTGCTCCTGACAGGGGCGGACAGCCCCAGCATTTT.

The sample holds many counts of this clonotype. The chain has TRBV27 and TRBJ2-2, with 11 bases that match TRBD1. This CDR3 has 16 residues. The germline CDR1 and CDR2 sequences are MNHEY and SMNVEV (reference sequence). The V and J ends lost 5 bases and 6 bases, in that order; junction bases with no gene match: 8. The CDR3 here is CASSPPGTGGAGELFF. In nucleotides, the CDR3 is TGTGCCAGCAGTCCACCCGGGACAGGGGGTGCCGGGGAGCTGTTTTTT.

The gene calls are TRBV4-2 and TRBJ1-1; D ambiguous. The V gene lost 0 bases and the J gene lost 1 base, with 12 bases spanning the gap. Germline loops: CDR1 LGHNA, CDR2 YNFKEQ. This CDR3 spans 16 amino acids. Here the CDR3 DNA reads TGTGCCAGCAGCCAAGAAGGAGGTCCCAAGAACACTGAAGCTTTCTTT. This gives the protein CASSQEGGPKNTEAFF.

This clonotype showed up many times. This chain uses TRBV6-2 or TRBV6-3 with TRBJ1-5; 7 bases line up with TRBD1. This CDR3 contains 14 residues. Germline-derived CDR1 and CDR2 are MNHEY and SVGEGT. Trimming removed 4 bases from V and 7 bases from J; junction bases left unmatched: 7. As DNA, the CDR3 is TGTGCCAGCAGTTCGAGACAGGGTAACCAGCCCCAGCATTTT. This codes for CASSSRQGNQPQHF.

This clonotype was seen repeatedly, ten times or more. V is TRBV29-1 and J is TRBJ1-2; 7 positions match TRBD1. The CDR3 runs to 13 residues. Germline CDR1 SQVTM, CDR2 ANQGSEA. V was clipped by 1 base and J by 4 bases; unmatched bases: 3. The CDR3, as DNA: TGCAGCGTTGAAGTCGGGACAGTCTATGGCTACACCTTC. This codes for CSVEVGTVYGYTF.

The chain couples TRBV6-5 to TRBJ2-7, with a weak D call TRBD2 (5 bases). Per the germline V gene, CDR1 is MNHEY and CDR2 is SVGAGI. The CDR3 loop spans 14 amino acids. Trimming removed 4 bases from V and 2 bases from J, with 12 bases in between. The chain's CDR3 is CASSSLGDPYEQYF. The CDR3 nucleotides are TGTGCCAGCAGTTCCCTCGGGGATCCCTACGAGCAGTACTTC.

This clonotype has a count of ten or more. This chain uses TRBV7-2 with TRBJ2-7; no definite D call. The ends were cut back, 4 bases at V and 1 base at J, with 11 bases in the middle. There are 14 residues in the CDR3. Germline-derived CDR1 and CDR2 are SGHTA and FQGNSA. Here the CDR3 DNA reads TGTGCCAGCAGCTACATCCCTCGATCCTACGAGCAGTACTTC. This sequence encodes CASSYIPRSYEQYF.

This clonotype was observed at least ten times. The rearrangement links TRBV9 to TRBJ2-7; D is possibly TRBD1 or TRBD2 (5 bases each). V lost 7 bases to trimming and J lost 6 bases, with 11 bases between them. CDR1 is SGDLS and CDR2 is YYNGEE in the germline V gene. The CDR3 is 11 amino acids. The CDR3 nucleotides read TGTGCCAGCGGGGGTTTTGGCGAGCAGTACTTC. Its translation is CASGGFGEQYF. Supplemented by reference TRBV9 and TRBJ2-7, the full variable domain reads DSGVTQTPKHLITATGQRVTLRCSPRSGDLSVYWYQQSLDQGLQFLIQYYNGEERAKGNILERFSAQQFPDLHSELNLSSLELGDSALYFCASGGFGEQYFGPGTRLTVT.

This clonotype was picked up many times. The rearrangement links TRBV13 to TRBJ1-2; D call uncertain. This CDR3 contains 15 residues. Germline V gene lookup returns CDR1 PRHDT and CDR2 FYEKMQ (reference sequence). Trimming removed 1 base from V and 3 bases from J, with 12 bases in between. CDR3 region: CASSLAKEGDYGYTF. The CDR3 DNA sequence: TGTGCCAGCAGCTTAGCAAAGGAGGGCGACTATGGCTACACCTTC.

This clonotype was observed many times. The CDR3 sequence is CASSDSEKNTGELFF. Here the CDR3 DNA reads TGTGCCAGCAGCGATAGCGAAAAGAACACCGGGGAGCTGTTTTTT. The chain couples TRBV9 to TRBJ2-2; tentative D call: TRBD2 (5 bases). The V end was cut by 3 bases, the J end by 1 base, with 10 bases between. CDR3 length equals 15 residues. The germline gives CDR1 SGDLS, CDR2 YYNGEE.